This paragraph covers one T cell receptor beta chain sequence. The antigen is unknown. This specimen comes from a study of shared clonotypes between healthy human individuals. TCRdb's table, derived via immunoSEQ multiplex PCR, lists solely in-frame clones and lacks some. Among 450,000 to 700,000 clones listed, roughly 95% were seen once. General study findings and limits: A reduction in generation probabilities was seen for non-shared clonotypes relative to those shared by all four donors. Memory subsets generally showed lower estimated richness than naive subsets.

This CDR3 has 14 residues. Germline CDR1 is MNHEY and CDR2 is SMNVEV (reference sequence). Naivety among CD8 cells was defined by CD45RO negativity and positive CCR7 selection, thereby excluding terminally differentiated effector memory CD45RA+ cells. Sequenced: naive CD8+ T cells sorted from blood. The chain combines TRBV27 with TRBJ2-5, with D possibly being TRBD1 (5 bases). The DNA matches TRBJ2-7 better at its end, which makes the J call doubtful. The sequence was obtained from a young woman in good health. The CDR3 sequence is CASSIQGRSYEQYF. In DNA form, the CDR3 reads TGTGCCAGCAGCATCCAGGGTAGGTCCTACGAGCAGTACTTC.